This TCR beta chain emerged from a study of beta chain features in type 1 diabetes. Findings and caveats of the study: Shorter TCRB CDR3s, moderately but significantly so, marked every one of the four CD4+ subsets in Type 1 diabetes patients. Highly expressing activated T cells could be over-counted with a cDNA template. A PCR bias possibly favoring shorter templates would apply equally to patients and controls.

CD45RO/CCR7/CD25/CD127/CD95/CD27 sorting isolated CD4+ naive, central memory, regulatory and stem cell-like memory cells. The trim removed 0 bases at V and 7 bases at J, leaving 10 bases unmatched. The germline CDR1 and CDR2 sequences are SGDLS and YYNGEE. CDR3 length equals 16 residues. Sequenced material consisted of expressed TCRB transcripts (all of the isolated RNA was reverse transcribed). Some clones are missing from TCRdb's copy, which holds only in-frame ones; the method was immunoSEQ multiplex PCR. The sample has more than 95,000 clones; 28% are singletons. Concerning this clone: As yet, its antigen is unknown.

The TCR was taken from a woman between 18 and 29 years old with type 1 diabetes. This chain uses TRBV9 with TRBJ2-1, with TRBD2 matching 7 bases. The sample comprised central memory CD4+ T cells from blood. CDR3 sequence (DNA): TGTGCCAGCAGCGTAGGGCCTAGCGGCCAAGGGAATGAGCAGTTCTTC. Translating it yields CASSVGPSGQGNEQFF.